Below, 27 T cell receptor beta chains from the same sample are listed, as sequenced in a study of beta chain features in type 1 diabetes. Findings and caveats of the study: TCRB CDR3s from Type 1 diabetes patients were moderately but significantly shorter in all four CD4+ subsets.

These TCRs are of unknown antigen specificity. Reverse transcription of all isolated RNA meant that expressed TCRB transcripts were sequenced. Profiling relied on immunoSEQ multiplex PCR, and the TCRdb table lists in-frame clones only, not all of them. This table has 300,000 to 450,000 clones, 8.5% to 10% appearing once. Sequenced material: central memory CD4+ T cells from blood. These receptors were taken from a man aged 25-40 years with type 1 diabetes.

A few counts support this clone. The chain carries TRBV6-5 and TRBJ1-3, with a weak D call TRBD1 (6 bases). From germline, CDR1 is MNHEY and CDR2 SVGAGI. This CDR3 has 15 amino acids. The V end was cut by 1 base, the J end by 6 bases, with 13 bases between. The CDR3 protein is CASSYYQGMENTIYF. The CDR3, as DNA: TGTGCCAGCAGTTACTATCAGGGGATGGAAAACACCATATATTTT.

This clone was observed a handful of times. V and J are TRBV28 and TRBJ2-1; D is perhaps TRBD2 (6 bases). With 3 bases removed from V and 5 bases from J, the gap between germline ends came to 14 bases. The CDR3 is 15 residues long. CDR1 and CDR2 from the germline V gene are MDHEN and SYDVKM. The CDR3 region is CASSFFSGADNEQFF. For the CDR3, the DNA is TGTGCCAGCAGTTTCTTTAGCGGAGCTGACAATGAGCAGTTCTTC.

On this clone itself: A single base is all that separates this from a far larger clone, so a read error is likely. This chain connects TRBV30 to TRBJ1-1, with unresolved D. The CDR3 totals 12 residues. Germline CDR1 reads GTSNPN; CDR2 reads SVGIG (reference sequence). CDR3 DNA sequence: TGTGCCCGGAGTCCTGGAGGTCCTGAAGCTTTCTTT. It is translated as CARSPGGPEAFF.

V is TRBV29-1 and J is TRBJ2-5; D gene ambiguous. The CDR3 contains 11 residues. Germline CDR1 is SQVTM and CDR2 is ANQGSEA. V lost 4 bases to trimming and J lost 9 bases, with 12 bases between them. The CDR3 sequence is CSVATTGSQYF. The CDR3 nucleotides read TGCAGCGTTGCGACAACGGGTTCCCAGTACTTC.

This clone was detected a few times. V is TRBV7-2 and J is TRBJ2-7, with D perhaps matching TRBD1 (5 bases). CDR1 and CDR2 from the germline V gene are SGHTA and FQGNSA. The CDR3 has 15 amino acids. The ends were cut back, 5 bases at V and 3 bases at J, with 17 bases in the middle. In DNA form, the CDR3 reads TGTGCCAGCAGCCAAGATAGGACACTCCGCTACGAGCAGTACTTC. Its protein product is CASSQDRTLRYEQYF.

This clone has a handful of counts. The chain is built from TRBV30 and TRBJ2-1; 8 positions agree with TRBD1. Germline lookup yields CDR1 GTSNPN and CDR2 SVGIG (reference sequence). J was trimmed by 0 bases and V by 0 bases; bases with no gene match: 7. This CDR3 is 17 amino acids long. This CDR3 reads CAWSVRTGSFSYNEQFF. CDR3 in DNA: TGTGCCTGGAGTGTAAGGACAGGGAGCTTCTCCTACAATGAGCAGTTCTTC.

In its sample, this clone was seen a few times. Written as DNA, the CDR3 is TGTGCCAGCAGCCCTGGGACTAGGGGGAGGGATGAGCAGTTCTTC. This encodes CASSPGTRGRDEQFF. This sequence joins TRBV4-2 and TRBJ2-1; 8 nucleotides agree with TRBD2. J was trimmed by 8 bases and V by 4 bases; bases with no gene match: 10. CDR1 and CDR2 from the germline V gene are LGHNA and YNFKEQ. CDR3 length equals 15 residues.

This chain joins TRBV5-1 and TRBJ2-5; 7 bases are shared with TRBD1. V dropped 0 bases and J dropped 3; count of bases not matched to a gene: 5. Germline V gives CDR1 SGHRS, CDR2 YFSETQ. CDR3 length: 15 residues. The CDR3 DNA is TGCGCCAGCAGCTTGGTTGGGACAGACGAAGAGACCCAGTACTTC. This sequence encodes CASSLVGTDEETQYF.

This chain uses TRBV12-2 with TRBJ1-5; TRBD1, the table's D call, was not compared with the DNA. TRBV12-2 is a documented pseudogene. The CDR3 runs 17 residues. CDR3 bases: TGTGCAAGTCGCTTAGGTTGTACGCAGGGCTACAATCAGCCCCAGCATTTT. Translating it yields CASRLGCTQGYNQPQHF.

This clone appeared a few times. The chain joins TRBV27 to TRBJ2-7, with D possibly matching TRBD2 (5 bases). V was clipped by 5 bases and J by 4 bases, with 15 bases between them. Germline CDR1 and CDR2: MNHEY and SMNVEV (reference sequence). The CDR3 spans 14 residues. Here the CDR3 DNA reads TGTGCCAGCAGTCCTCGAGCACTAGGTTACGAGCAGTACTTC. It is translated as CASSPRALGYEQYF.

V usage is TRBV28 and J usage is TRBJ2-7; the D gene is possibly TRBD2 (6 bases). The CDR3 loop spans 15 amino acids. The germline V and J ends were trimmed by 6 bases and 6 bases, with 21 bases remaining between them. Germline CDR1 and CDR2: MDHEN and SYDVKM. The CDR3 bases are TGTGCCAGCAGGCCTGGGGGGTACAAAGAATCCGAGCAGTACTTC. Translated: CASRPGGYKESEQYF. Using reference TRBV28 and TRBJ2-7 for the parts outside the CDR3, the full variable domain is DVKVTQSSRYLVKRTGEKVFLECVQDMDHENMFWYRQDPGLGLRLIYFSYDVKMKEKGDIPEGYSVSREKKERFSLILESASTNQTSMYLCASRPGGYKESEQYFGPGTRLTVT.

The chain's CDR3 is CASSYWGEDYEQYF. CDR3 in DNA: TGTGCCAGCAGTTATTGGGGGGAGGACTACGAGCAGTACTTC. V is TRBV6-5 and J is TRBJ2-7, with D tentatively TRBD2 (6 bases). Between the trimmed V and J ends, which lost 3 bases and 3 bases, there was a span of 12 bases. The CDR3 extends over 14 amino acids. The germline V gene has CDR1 MNHEY and CDR2 SVGAGI.

CDR3 nucleotides: TGTGCCAGCAGTCGGGACCCGGGGACCCAGTACTTC. This codes for CASSRDPGTQYF. The chain carries TRBV6-1 and TRBJ2-5; D tentatively reads TRBD1 or TRBD2 (5 bases each). V was pared by 5 bases and J by 7 bases, with 11 bases between. Germline V gene data show CDR1 as MNHNS and CDR2 as SASEGT. There are 12 residues in the CDR3.

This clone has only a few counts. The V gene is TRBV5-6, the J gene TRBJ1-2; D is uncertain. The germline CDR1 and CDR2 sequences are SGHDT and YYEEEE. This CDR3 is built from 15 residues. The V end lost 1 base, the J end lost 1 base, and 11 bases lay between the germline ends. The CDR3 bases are TGTGCCAGCAGCTTGCTTGTAGCTAGTAACTATGGCTACACCTTC. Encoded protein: CASSLLVASNYGYTF.

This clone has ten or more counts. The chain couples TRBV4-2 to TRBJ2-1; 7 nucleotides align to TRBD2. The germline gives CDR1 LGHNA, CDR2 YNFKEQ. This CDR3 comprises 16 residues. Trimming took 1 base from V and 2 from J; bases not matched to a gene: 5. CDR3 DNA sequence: TGTGCCAGCAGCCAAGGGCGGGGGACTGCCTACAATGAGCAGTTCTTC. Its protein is CASSQGRGTAYNEQFF.

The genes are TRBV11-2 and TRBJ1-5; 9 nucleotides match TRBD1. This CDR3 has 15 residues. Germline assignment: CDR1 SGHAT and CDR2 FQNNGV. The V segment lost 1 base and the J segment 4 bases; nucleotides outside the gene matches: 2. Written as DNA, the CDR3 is TGTGCCAGCAGCTTAGTCGGGACAGGGAATCAGCCCCAGCATTTT. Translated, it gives CASSLVGTGNQPQHF.

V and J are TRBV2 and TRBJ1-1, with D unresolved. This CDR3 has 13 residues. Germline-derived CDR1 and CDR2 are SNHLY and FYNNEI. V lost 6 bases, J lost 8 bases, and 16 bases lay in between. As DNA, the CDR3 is TGTGCCAGCAGCTTGGGAGCCCAACGGGAAGCTTTCTTT. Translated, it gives CASSLGAQREAFF. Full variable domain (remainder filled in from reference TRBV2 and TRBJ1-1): EPEVTQTPSHQVTQMGQEVILRCVPISNHLYFYWYRQILGQKVEFLVSFYNNEISEKSEIFDDQFSVERPDGSNFTLKIRSTKLEDSAMYFCASSLGAQREAFFGQGTRLTVV.

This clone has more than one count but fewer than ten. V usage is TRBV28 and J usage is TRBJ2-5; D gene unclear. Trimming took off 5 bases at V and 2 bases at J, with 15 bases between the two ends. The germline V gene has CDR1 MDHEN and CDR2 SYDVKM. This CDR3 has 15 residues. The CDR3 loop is CASSNQRGGQETQYF. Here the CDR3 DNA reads TGTGCCAGCAGTAACCAGAGAGGCGGACAAGAGACCCAGTACTTC.

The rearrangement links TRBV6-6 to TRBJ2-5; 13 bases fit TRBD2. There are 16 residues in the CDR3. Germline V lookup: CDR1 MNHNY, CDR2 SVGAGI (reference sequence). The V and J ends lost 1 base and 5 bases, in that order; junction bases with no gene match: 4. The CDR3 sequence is CASSYWTSGRRETQYF. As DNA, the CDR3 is TGTGCCAGCAGTTACTGGACTAGCGGGAGACGGGAGACCCAGTACTTC.

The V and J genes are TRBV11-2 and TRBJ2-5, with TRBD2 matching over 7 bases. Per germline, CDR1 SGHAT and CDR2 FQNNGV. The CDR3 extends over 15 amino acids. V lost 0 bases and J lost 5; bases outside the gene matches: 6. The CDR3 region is CASSLDLASGETQYF. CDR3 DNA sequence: TGTGCCAGCAGCTTAGATCTCGCTAGCGGCGAGACCCAGTACTTC. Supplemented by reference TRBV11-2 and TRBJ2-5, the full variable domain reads EAGVAQSPRYKIIEKRQSVAFWCNPISGHATLYWYQQILGQGPKLLIQFQNNGVVDDSQLPKDRFSAERLKGVDSTLKIQPAKLEDSAVYLCASSLDLASGETQYFGPGTRLLVL.

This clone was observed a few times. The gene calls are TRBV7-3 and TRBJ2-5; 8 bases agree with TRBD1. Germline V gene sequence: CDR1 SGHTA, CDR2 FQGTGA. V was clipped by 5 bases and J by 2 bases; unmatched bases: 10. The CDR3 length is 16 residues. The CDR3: CASSRGPGTGQETQYF. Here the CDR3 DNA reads TGTGCCAGCAGCCGAGGCCCCGGGACAGGTCAAGAGACCCAGTACTTC.

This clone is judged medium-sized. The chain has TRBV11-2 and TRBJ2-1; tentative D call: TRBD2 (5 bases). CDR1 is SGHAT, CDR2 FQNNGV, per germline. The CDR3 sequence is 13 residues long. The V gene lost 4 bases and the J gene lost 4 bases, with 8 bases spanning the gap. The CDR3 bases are TGTGCCAGCAGCTGGGAGCTTTACAATGAGCAGTTCTTC. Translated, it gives CASSWELYNEQFF.

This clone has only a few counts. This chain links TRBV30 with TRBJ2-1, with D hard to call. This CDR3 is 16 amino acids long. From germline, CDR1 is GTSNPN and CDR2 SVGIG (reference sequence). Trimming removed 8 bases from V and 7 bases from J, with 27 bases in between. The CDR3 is CASSVYLGTLGNEQFF. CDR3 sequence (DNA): TGTGCCAGCAGCGTTTATCTTGGCACGCTCGGGAATGAGCAGTTCTTC.

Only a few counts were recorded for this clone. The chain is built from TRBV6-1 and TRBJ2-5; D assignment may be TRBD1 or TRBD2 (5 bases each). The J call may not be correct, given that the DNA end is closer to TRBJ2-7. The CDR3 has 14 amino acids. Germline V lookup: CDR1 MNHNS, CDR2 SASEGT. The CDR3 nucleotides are TGTGCCAGCAGTGACCCAGGGAGATCCTACGAGCAGTACTTC. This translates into CASSDPGRSYEQYF.

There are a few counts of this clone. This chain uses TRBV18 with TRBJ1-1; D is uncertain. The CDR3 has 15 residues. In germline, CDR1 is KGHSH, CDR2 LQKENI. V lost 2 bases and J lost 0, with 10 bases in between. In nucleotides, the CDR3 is TGTGCCAGCTCACCATACGCAGAACTGAACACTGAAGCTTTCTTT. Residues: CASSPYAELNTEAFF.

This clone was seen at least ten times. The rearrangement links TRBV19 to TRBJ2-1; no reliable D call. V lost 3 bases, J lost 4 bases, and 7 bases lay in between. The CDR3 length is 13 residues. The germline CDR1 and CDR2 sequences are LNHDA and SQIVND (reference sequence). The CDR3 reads CASSIGEYNEQFF. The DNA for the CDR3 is TGTGCCAGTAGTATTGGAGAATACAATGAGCAGTTCTTC.

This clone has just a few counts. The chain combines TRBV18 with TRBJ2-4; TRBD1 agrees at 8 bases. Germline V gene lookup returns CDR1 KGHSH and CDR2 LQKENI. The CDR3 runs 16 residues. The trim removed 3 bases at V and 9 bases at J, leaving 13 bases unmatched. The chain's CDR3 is CASSPEVQGAFGIQYF. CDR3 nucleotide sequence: TGTGCCAGCTCACCCGAAGTCCAGGGGGCTTTTGGCATTCAGTACTTC.